The present T cell receptor (beta chain) was sequenced within a study of human T cells and chemical hapten exposure. On the study more broadly: Upper inner arm skin measuring around 2 cm by around 2 cm received 2% DPC for sensitization.

MiXCR, applied by TCRdb to the RACE reads, yields one record per CDR3 protein. Among around 110,000 distinct CDR3 sequences listed, 9.5% to 15% were seen once. Germline values: CDR1 MNHEY, CDR2 SMNVEV (reference sequence). V lost 3 bases and J lost 0, with 3 bases in between. This CDR3 is 13 amino acids long. This clonotype was recorded at least ten times. Described time point: pre-sensitization, week 0. Indicated treatment: therapeutic diphenylcyclopropenone sensitization with weekly scalp DPC. The specimen was whole blood, collected in connection with sensitization to the hapten diphenylcyclopropenone (DPC). The chain links TRBV27 to TRBJ1-3; no reliable D call. This sequence originates from a woman aged 50 to 65 with alopecia areata. Some clones in this sample may be carry-over from other donors' samples. CDR3 loop: CASSLDSGNTIYF. The DNA for the CDR3 is TGTGCCAGCAGTTTGGACTCTGGAAACACCATATATTTT.